Listed below are T cell receptor beta chains from one sample, sequenced in a study of CD8+ T cells in alopecia areata. Only in-frame clones appear in the TCRdb table, and some are missing; sequencing was by immunoSEQ multiplex PCR. The sample gives tens of thousands of clones, roughly half of which show up once; under 6.5% is in the top ten. Source material: NKG2D-high CD8+ T cells sorted from blood. The receptors originated from a human donor with alopecia areata. CDR3s include the opening cysteine and the closing phenylalanine or tryptophan. Fields, in order: CDR3 protein, CDR3 DNA, V gene, clone size, D gene, J gene. D genes are given only for firm matches. Size is stated for part of the rows, as once, few or many counts, or as a class when the clone is expanded.

CASSPSTTQETQYF,TGTGCCAGCAGCCCCTCGACTACTCAAGAGACCCAGTACTTC,TRBV9,-,-,TRBJ2-5
CASTQTYNEQFF,TGCGCCAGCACCCAAACCTACAATGAGCAGTTCTTC,TRBV5-1,-,-,TRBJ2-1
CASSADYGYTF,TGTGCCAGCAGCGCGGACTATGGCTACACCTTC,TRBV9,-,-,TRBJ1-2
CSVEGTTYEQYF,TGCAGCGTTGAGGGAACCACCTACGAGCAGTACTTC,TRBV29-1,-,-,TRBJ2-7
CASLKGTGELFF,TGTGCCAGCTTGAAGGGGACCGGGGAGCTGTTTTTT,TRBV7-2,-,-,TRBJ2-2
CASSSPGQGAGEQFF,TGTGCCAGCAGTTCACCGGGACAGGGGGCTGGAGAGCAGTTCTTC,TRBV5-4,-,TRBD1,TRBJ2-1
CSVEDPLTGRLFF,TGCAGCGTTGAAGACCCTCTCACAGGGAGACTGTTTTTT,TRBV29-1,-,-,TRBJ1-4
CASSQATGGPRTQYF,TGCGCCAGCAGCCAAGCGACAGGGGGCCCCAGGACCCAGTACTTC,TRBV5-1,-,TRBD1,TRBJ2-5
CAATVLSGANVLTF,TGTGCCGCGACAGTACTCTCTGGGGCCAACGTCCTGACTTTC,TRBV30,-,-,TRBJ2-6
CASSLGTNQETQYF,TGCGCCAGCAGCCTTGGGACTAACCAAGAGACCCAGTACTTC,TRBV4-1,few,TRBD2,TRBJ2-5
CSVEEFAFTDTQYF,TGCAGCGTTGAAGAGTTCGCTTTCACAGATACGCAGTATTTT,TRBV29-1,-,-,TRBJ2-3